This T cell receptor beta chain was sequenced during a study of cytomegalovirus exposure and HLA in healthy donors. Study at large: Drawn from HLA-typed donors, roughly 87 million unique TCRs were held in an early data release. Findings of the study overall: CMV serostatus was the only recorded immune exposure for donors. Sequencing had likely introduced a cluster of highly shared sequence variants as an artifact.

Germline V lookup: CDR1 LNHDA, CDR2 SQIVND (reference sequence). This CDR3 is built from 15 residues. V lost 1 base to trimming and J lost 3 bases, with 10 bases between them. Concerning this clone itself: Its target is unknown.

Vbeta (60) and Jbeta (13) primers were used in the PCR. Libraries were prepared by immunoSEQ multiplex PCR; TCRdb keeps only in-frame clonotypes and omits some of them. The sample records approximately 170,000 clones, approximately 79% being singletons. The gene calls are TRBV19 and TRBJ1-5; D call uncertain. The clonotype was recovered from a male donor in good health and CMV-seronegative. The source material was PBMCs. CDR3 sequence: CASSIGWPINQPQHF. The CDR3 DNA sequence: TGTGCCAGTAGTATAGGGTGGCCCATCAATCAGCCCCAGCATTTT.